This T cell receptor (beta chain) was retrieved from a study of human T cells and chemical hapten exposure. Germline CDR1 reads LNHDA; CDR2 reads SQIVND (reference sequence). V dropped 1 base and J dropped 4 bases, with 7 bases sitting between them. This CDR3 region has 13 residues. The time point is: patch test 2, 6 weeks after DPC sensitization. Noted treatment: therapeutic diphenylcyclopropenone sensitization with weekly scalp DPC. RNA extraction used unfractionated whole blood as the source of total RNA. This clonotype was seen more than once but under ten times. TCRdb ran MiXCR on the RACE reads and lists one entry per CDR3 protein. The sample consists of tens of thousands of distinct CDR3 sequences, approximately 9.7% of them appearing once.

The chain uses TRBV19 and TRBJ1-1, with a weak D call TRBD1 (5 bases). The clonotype comes from a woman aged 25 to 45 with alopecia areata. Some clones in this sample may be carry-over from other donors' samples. This material consisted of whole blood, taken in connection with sensitization to the hapten diphenylcyclopropenone (DPC). The chain's CDR3 is CASSIGGGTEAFF. The CDR3 DNA is TGTGCCAGTAGTATAGGTGGGGGCACTGAAGCTTTCTTT. Based on the CDR3 plus reference TRBV19 and TRBJ1-1, the full variable domain is DGGITQSPKYLFRKEGQNVTLSCEQNLNHDAMYWYRQDPGQGLRLIYYSQIVNDFQKGDIAEGYSVSREKKESFPLTVTSAQKNPTAFYLCASSIGGGTEAFFGQGTRLTVV.